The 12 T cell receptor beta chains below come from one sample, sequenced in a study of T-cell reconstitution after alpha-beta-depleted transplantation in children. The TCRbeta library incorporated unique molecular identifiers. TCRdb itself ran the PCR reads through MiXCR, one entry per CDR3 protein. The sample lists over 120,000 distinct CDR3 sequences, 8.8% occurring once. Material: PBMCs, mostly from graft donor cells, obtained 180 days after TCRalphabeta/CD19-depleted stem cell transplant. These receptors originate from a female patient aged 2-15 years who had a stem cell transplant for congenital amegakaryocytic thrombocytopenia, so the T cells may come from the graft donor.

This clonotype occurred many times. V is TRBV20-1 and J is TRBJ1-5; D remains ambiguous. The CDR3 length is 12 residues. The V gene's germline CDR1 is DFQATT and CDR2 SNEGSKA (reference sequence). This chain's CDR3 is CSGSPSNQPQHF. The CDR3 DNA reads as TGCAGCGGGTCCCCAAGCAATCAGCCCCAGCATTTT.

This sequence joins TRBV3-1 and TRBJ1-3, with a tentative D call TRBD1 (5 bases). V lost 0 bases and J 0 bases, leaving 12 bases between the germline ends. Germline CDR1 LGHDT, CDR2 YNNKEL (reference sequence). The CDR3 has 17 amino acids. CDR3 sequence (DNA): TGTGCCAGCAGCCAAGATGTTCAGGGATACTCTGGAAACACCATATATTTT. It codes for CASSQDVQGYSGNTIYF.

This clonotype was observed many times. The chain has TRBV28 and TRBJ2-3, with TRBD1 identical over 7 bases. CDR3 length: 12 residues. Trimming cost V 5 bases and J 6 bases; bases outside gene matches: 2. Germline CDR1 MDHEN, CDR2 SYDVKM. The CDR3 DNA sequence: TGTGCCAGCAGTCACAGGGGTGATACGCAGTATTTT. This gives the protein CASSHRGDTQYF.

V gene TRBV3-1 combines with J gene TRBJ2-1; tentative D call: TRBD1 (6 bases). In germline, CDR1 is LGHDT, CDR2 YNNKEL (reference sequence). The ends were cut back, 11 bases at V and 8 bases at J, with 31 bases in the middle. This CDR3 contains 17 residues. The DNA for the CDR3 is TGTGCCTCCTGCCAAGATTATTGGGACATCGGGTACCATGAGCAGTTCTTC. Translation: CASCQDYWDIGYHEQFF.

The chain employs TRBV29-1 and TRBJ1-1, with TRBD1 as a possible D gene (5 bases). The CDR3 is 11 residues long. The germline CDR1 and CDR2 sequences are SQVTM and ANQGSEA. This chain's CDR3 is CATGGVTEAFF. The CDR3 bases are TGCGCCACGGGGGGGGTCACTGAAGCTTTCTTT.

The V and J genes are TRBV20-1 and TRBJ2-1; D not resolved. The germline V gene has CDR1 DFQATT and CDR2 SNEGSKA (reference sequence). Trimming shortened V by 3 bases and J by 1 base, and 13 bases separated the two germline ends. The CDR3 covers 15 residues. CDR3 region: CSASDPARSYNEQFF. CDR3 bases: TGCAGTGCTAGTGACCCAGCAAGGTCCTACAATGAGCAGTTCTTC.

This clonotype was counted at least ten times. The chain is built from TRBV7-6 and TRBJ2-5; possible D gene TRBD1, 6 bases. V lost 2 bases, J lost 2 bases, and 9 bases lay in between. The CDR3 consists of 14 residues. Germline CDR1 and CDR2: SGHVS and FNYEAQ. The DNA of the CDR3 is TGTGCCAGCAGCTTAATGGACAGACAAGAGACCCAGTACTTC. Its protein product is CASSLMDRQETQYF.

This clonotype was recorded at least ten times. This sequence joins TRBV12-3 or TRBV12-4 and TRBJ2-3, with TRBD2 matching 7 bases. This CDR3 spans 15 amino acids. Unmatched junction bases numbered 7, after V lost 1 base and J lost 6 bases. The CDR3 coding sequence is TGTGCCAGCAGTTTAGTTCTCGCGGGAGTTGATACGCAGTATTTT. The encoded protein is CASSLVLAGVDTQYF.

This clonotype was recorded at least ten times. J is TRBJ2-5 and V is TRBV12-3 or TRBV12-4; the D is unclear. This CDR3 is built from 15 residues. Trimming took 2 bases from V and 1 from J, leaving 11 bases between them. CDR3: CASSLSRTFQETQYF. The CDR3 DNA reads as TGTGCCAGCAGTTTAAGTAGAACCTTCCAAGAGACCCAGTACTTC.

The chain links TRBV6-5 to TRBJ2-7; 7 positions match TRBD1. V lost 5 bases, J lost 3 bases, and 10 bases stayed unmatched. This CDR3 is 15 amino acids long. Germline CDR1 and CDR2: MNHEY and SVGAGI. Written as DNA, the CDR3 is TGTGCCAGCAGTATGACAGGGTCCACTTACTACGAGCAGTACTTC. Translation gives CASSMTGSTYYEQYF.

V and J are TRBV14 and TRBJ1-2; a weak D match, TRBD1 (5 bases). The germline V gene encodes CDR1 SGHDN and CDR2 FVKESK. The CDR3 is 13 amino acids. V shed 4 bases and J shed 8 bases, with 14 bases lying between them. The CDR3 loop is CASSPQVFGGYTF. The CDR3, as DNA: TGTGCCAGCAGCCCACAGGTTTTTGGGGGCTACACCTTC.

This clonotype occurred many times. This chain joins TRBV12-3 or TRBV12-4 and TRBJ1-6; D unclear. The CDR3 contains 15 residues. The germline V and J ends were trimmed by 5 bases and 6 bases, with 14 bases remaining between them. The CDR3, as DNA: TGTGCCAGCAGTCCCCGAGGGAAACTTAATTCACCCCTCCACTTT. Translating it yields CASSPRGKLNSPLHF.